The 18 T cell receptor beta chains presented below share a single source sample, sequenced in a study of technical replicates of blood from a few donors. The protocol was immunoSEQ multiplex PCR, while the TCRdb copy is restricted to in-frame clones and leaves out a portion. The table has around 79,000 clones, 75% to 95% seen once. The sample taken for sequencing was T cells isolated from PBMCs. The receptors come from a human donor in good health. Some clones in this sample may be carry-over from other donors' samples.

The chain has TRBV28 and TRBJ2-1; TRBD2 matches at 8 bases. V shed 4 bases, J shed 1 base, and the junction held 3 bases outside the gene matches. In germline, CDR1 is MDHEN, CDR2 SYDVKM. The CDR3 is made up of 15 amino acids. The CDR3: CASSSERESYNEQFF. CDR3 DNA sequence: TGTGCCAGCAGTTCCGAGCGGGAGTCCTACAATGAGCAGTTCTTC.

This clone has just a few counts. The chain recombines TRBV29-1 with TRBJ1-1, with TRBD1 identical over 7 bases. The V gene's germline CDR1 is SQVTM and CDR2 ANQGSEA. V was clipped by 3 bases and J by 7 bases; unmatched bases: 8. The CDR3 extends over 13 amino acids. This CDR3 reads CSVEGQQNFEAFF. Here the CDR3 DNA reads TGCAGCGTTGAGGGACAGCAAAACTTTGAAGCTTTCTTT.

The chain joins TRBV2 to TRBJ2-6; D might be TRBD1 (6 bases). Germline values: CDR1 SNHLY, CDR2 FYNNEI. V was cut by 9 bases and J by 2 bases, with 11 bases left in between. The CDR3 runs to 14 residues. The CDR3 loop reads CASSTGTGANVLTF. Written as DNA, the CDR3 is TGTGCCAGTTCGACAGGAACTGGGGCCAACGTCCTGACTTTC.

J is TRBJ2-1 and V is TRBV5-1; 7 bases are shared with TRBD2. Trimming removed 4 bases from V and 0 bases from J; junction bases left unmatched: 7. The CDR3 length is 16 residues. CDR1 is SGHRS and CDR2 is YFSETQ in the germline V gene. The DNA of the CDR3 is TGCGCCAGCAGCCTTTGGCGGGAGAGCTCCTACAATGAGCAGTTCTTC. It specifies CASSLWRESSYNEQFF.

V is TRBV7-7 and J is TRBJ2-7; 7 nucleotides line up with TRBD1. Germline-derived CDR1 and CDR2 are SSHAT and FNYEAQ (reference sequence). V gave up 1 base and J gave up 0 bases; unmatched junction bases: 6. The CDR3 extends over 16 amino acids. The CDR3 sequence: CASSLGQGTNSYEQYF. The CDR3 DNA sequence: TGTGCCAGCAGCTTAGGACAGGGTACGAACTCCTACGAGCAGTACTTC.

The V and J genes are TRBV7-9 and TRBJ1-2; D gene uncertain. The germline V gene encodes CDR1 SEHNR and CDR2 FQNEAQ (reference sequence). This CDR3 has 14 residues. V shed 2 bases and J shed 6 bases, with 13 bases lying between them. CDR3 sequence: CASSLPQVSNGYTF. The CDR3 DNA reads TGTGCCAGCAGCTTACCACAAGTCTCGAATGGCTACACCTTC.

The chain is built from TRBV9 and TRBJ2-7; TRBD2 matches 10 bases. The CDR3 is made up of 14 amino acids. V was pared by 3 bases and J by 4 bases, with 4 bases of the junction left unmatched. The V gene's germline CDR1 is SGDLS and CDR2 YYNGEE. The CDR3 DNA sequence: TGTGCCAGCAGCGGAGGGACTAGCGCGTACGAGCAGTACTTC. Translation: CASSGGTSAYEQYF.

J is TRBJ2-3 and V is TRBV15; 8 nucleotides line up with TRBD2. Germline CDR1 LNHNV, CDR2 YYDKDF (reference sequence). Unmatched junction bases numbered 10, after V lost 4 bases and J lost 4 bases. The CDR3 loop spans 16 amino acids. The CDR3 spells CATSTHRAGVPDTQYF. CDR3 in DNA: TGTGCCACCAGCACCCATCGAGCGGGAGTTCCAGATACGCAGTATTTT.

The J gene is TRBJ2-3, the V gene TRBV6-6; TRBD1 aligns across 9 bases. The CDR3 totals 15 residues. J was trimmed by 4 bases and V by 7 bases; bases with no gene match: 9. Germline V lookup: CDR1 MNHNY, CDR2 SVGAGI (reference sequence). The CDR3 region is CASIRLGTGPDTQYF. The CDR3 DNA reads TGTGCCAGCATCCGACTAGGGACAGGGCCAGATACGCAGTATTTT.

This rearrangement joins TRBV2 to TRBJ2-1; D might be TRBD2 (6 bases). V lost 7 bases, J lost 7 bases, and 11 bases lay in between. This CDR3 has 12 amino acids. In germline, CDR1 is SNHLY, CDR2 FYNNEI. The CDR3 DNA follows: TGTGCCAGCACCGGGAGAGCTAATGAGCAGTTCTTC. It specifies CASTGRANEQFF.

The rearrangement joins TRBV7-8 to TRBJ1-1; D uncertain. In germline, CDR1 is SGHVS, CDR2 FQNEAQ. The CDR3 totals 13 residues. Trimming pared 10 bases from V and 7 bases from J, leaving 19 bases between. The CDR3 here is CAIALREGGEAFF. The CDR3 coding sequence is TGTGCCATCGCCCTGAGGGAAGGTGGTGAAGCTTTCTTT.

This rearrangement joins TRBV9 to TRBJ2-3; 8 bases align to TRBD2. With V trimmed by 4 bases and J by 2 bases, 9 bases remained unmatched. The germline gives CDR1 SGDLS, CDR2 YYNGEE. The length of the CDR3 is 16 residues. The CDR3 DNA sequence: TGTGCCAGCAGCACCCAGACGGGAGGGACCACAGATACGCAGTATTTT. Translation: CASSTQTGGTTDTQYF. Drawing the rest from reference TRBV9 and TRBJ2-3, the complete variable domain is DSGVTQTPKHLITATGQRVTLRCSPRSGDLSVYWYQQSLDQGLQFLIQYYNGEERAKGNILERFSAQQFPDLHSELNLSSLELGDSALYFCASSTQTGGTTDTQYFGPGTRLTVL.

This sequence joins TRBV6-5 and TRBJ2-7, with a possible D match to TRBD2 (5 bases). The CDR3 runs to 16 residues. V dropped 2 bases and J dropped 1 base, with 15 bases sitting between them. Germline V CDR1 and CDR2: MNHEY, SVGAGI. The CDR3 region has the DNA TGTGCCAGCAGTTACAAGTTTCCTAGCAGATCCTACGAGCAGTACTTC. Translated: CASSYKFPSRSYEQYF.

The rearrangement uses TRBV27 and TRBJ1-5, with D possibly TRBD1 on 5 matching bases. From germline, CDR1 is MNHEY and CDR2 SMNVEV (reference sequence). V lost 8 bases and J 15 bases, leaving 20 bases between the germline ends. The CDR3 has 12 amino acids. As DNA, the CDR3 is TGTGCCAGCGGGCTTGGCGGCAGGGTTTGGCATTTT. Translation gives CASGLGGRVWHF.

This clone was detected only a few times. The rearrangement joins TRBV7-9 to TRBJ1-1; 8 bases align to TRBD1. This CDR3 has 14 residues. The V and J ends lost 4 bases and 1 base, in that order; junction bases with no gene match: 2. The V gene's germline CDR1 is SEHNR and CDR2 FQNEAQ (reference sequence). DNA for the CDR3: TGTGCCAGCAGCTCCGGGACAGGGAACACTGAAGCTTTCTTT. Protein sequence: CASSSGTGNTEAFF.

The chain joins TRBV5-1 to TRBJ2-2; 7 positions match TRBD1. Germline V gene sequence: CDR1 SGHRS, CDR2 YFSETQ. The CDR3 has 15 amino acids. After removal of 7 bases from V and 4 bases from J, the junction contained 10 bases not matched to a gene. CDR3 sequence (DNA): TGCGCCAGCGGACTGACAGGGCCATCCACCGGGGAGCTGTTTTTT. It encodes CASGLTGPSTGELFF.

The chain carries TRBV6-5 and TRBJ2-7; TRBD1 matches at 7 bases. V lost 8 bases and J lost 2; bases outside the gene matches: 0. CDR3 length: 11 residues. Germline loops: CDR1 MNHEY, CDR2 SVGAGI. The CDR3 loop is CASGTAYEQYF. CDR3 sequence (DNA): TGTGCCAGCGGGACAGCCTACGAGCAGTACTTC.

The V gene is TRBV6-1, the J gene TRBJ2-2, with no clear D. Trimming stripped 2 bases from V and 11 bases from J, with 12 bases between. CDR1 MNHNS and CDR2 SASEGT come from the germline V gene. The CDR3 consists of 13 residues. Here the CDR3 reads CASSESYTVELFF. CDR3 sequence (DNA): TGTGCCAGCAGTGAATCTTACACAGTCGAGCTGTTTTTT.